One sample yielded the 8 T cell receptor beta chains listed below, sequenced in a study of blood T cell repertoires in COVID-19. TCRdb's copy holds only in-frame clones and misses some; the assay was immunoSEQ multiplex PCR. The sample has about 98,000 clones, about 81% seen once; the top ten hold roughly 4%. The sequenced material came from peripheral blood. Receptor source: a man aged 55 to 70 with acute or convalescent COVID-19.

This sequence joins TRBV6-2 or TRBV6-3 and TRBJ1-5, with a weak D call TRBD1 (6 bases). CDR3 size: 15 residues. V lost 4 bases to trimming and J lost 4 bases, with 14 bases between them. CDR1 MNHEY and CDR2 SVGEGT come from the germline V gene. CDR3 loop: CASSSGQFLNQPQHF. CDR3 nucleotides: TGTGCCAGCAGTTCGGGACAATTCCTGAATCAGCCCCAGCATTTT.

The chain is built from TRBV20-1 and TRBJ2-7; no firm D call. V gave up 3 bases and J gave up 1 base, with 7 bases separating them. Looked up from germline, CDR1 is DFQATT and CDR2 is SNEGSKA (reference sequence). The length of the CDR3 is 12 residues. The CDR3 DNA sequence: TGCAGTGCTAGTCTGTCTTCCTACGAGCAGTACTTC. Its protein is CSASLSSYEQYF.

The chain uses TRBV4-3 and TRBJ2-4; TRBD1 matches 9 bases. J was trimmed by 2 bases and V by 4 bases; bases with no gene match: 3. Germline V lookup: CDR1 LGHNA, CDR2 YSLEER. The CDR3 spans 15 residues. This CDR3 is CASSPTGGTKNIQYF. The CDR3 coding sequence is TGCGCCAGCAGCCCCACAGGGGGCACCAAAAACATTCAGTACTTC.

The V and J genes are TRBV7-2 and TRBJ2-1; the match to TRBD2 covers 11 bases. Trimming took 1 base from V and 6 from J; bases not matched to a gene: 2. CDR3 length: 15 amino acids. The V gene's germline CDR1 is SGHTA and CDR2 FQGNSA. The CDR3 bases are TGTGCCAGCAGCTTAGTAGCGGGAGGGCCCAATGAGCAGTTCTTC. Translating gives CASSLVAGGPNEQFF.

The sample holds many counts of this clone. The genes are TRBV10-2 and TRBJ2-5; possible D gene TRBD1, 5 bases. This CDR3 is 13 amino acids long. Trimming removed 8 bases from V and 5 bases from J, with 15 bases in between. In germline, CDR1 is WSHSY, CDR2 SAAADI. CDR3 bases: TGCGCCAGCGGAAAGACAGCTACGGAGACCCAGTACTTC. Translation gives CASGKTATETQYF.

V gene TRBV12-2 combines with J gene TRBJ2-3; the table's D call TRBD1 went unverified against the DNA. TRBV12-2 is assigned pseudogene status. This CDR3 has 20 residues. The CDR3 DNA reads as TGTGCAAGTCGCTATCGTACCTGTAAACAGGGGGCGATTGAGACAGATACGCAGTATTTT. This encodes CASRYRTCKQGAIETDTQYF.

This chain links TRBV5-6 with TRBJ2-7, with 12 bases fitting TRBD1. Germline CDR1 and CDR2: SGHDT and YYEEEE. This CDR3 is 15 amino acids long. V shed 0 bases, J shed 6 bases, and the junction held 4 bases outside the gene matches. CDR3 sequence: CASSLGGQGAFEQYF. The DNA for the CDR3 is TGTGCCAGCAGCTTGGGGGGACAGGGGGCTTTCGAGCAGTACTTC. The full variable domain, its missing parts supplied by reference TRBV5-6 and TRBJ2-7, is DAGVTQSPTHLIKTRGQQVTLRCSPKSGHDTVSWYQQALGQGPQFIFQYYEEEERQRGNFPDRFSGHQFPNYSSELNVNALLLGDSALYLCASSLGGQGAFEQYFGPGTRLTVT.

The rearrangement joins TRBV30 to TRBJ2-7; perhaps TRBD1 as D (5 bases). The CDR3 spans 12 residues. Trimming left V 4 bases short and J 1 base short, with 8 bases between. Germline V gene sequence: CDR1 GTSNPN, CDR2 SVGIG (reference sequence). The DNA of the CDR3 is TGTGCCTGGACCAGACAGTCCTACGAGCAGTACTTC. Its protein is CAWTRQSYEQYF.